Below, 14 T cell receptor beta chains from the same sample are listed, as sequenced in a study of T cell responses to AZD1222 COVID-19 vaccine. Assay used: immunoSEQ multiplex PCR; TCRdb lists only in-frame clones, some missing. This table holds fewer than 150,000 clones, 92% found once. This specimen consisted of peripheral blood, obtained 28 days after the second AZD1222 dose. The receptors originated from an adult who received the AZD1222 COVID-19 vaccine.

The gene calls are TRBV2 and TRBJ1-2, with D unresolved. Deletions cut 2 bases from V and 2 bases from J, with 12 bases between. This CDR3 has 15 residues. Germline V gives CDR1 SNHLY, CDR2 FYNNEI. CDR3 region: CASSELNSPNYGYTF. CDR3 sequence (DNA): TGTGCCAGCAGTGAATTAAATTCACCGAACTATGGCTACACCTTC.

The chain employs TRBV5-6 and TRBJ1-1, with D hard to call. The CDR3 spans 13 residues. Germline V gene lookup returns CDR1 SGHDT and CDR2 YYEEEE. V shed 1 base and J shed 10 bases, with 14 bases lying between them. The CDR3 protein is CASSLSGGLAAFF. CDR3 sequence (DNA): TGTGCCAGCAGCTTGTCCGGAGGGCTCGCAGCTTTCTTT.

The J gene is TRBJ2-2, the V gene TRBV7-9, with D unresolved. Trimming took off 5 bases at V and 9 bases at J, with 10 bases between the two ends. The CDR3 contains 12 residues. Germline V gene sequence: CDR1 SEHNR, CDR2 FQNEAQ (reference sequence). For the CDR3, the DNA is TGTGCCAGCAGCATGGATCCCCGGGAGCTGTTTTTT. Translation gives CASSMDPRELFF.

This clone was seen only a few times. Germline and junction disagree at one end, which may indicate a read error. The genes are TRBV6-5 and TRBJ1-1, with a weak D call TRBD1 (5 bases). The CDR3 has 13 residues. Germline-derived CDR1 and CDR2 are MNHEY and SVGAGI. The CDR3 protein is CASRTLGQGNPSF. DNA for the CDR3: TGTGCCAGCAGAACCTTAGGCCAGGGAAACCCCTCATTT.

The CDR3 coding sequence is TGCGCCAGCAGCTTGTCCGGGCCGAGGGGGGCGAACACTGAAGCTTTCTTT. Translating gives CASSLSGPRGANTEAFF. The chain links TRBV5-1 to TRBJ1-1, with TRBD1 as a possible D gene (6 bases). Per the germline V gene, CDR1 is SGHRS and CDR2 is YFSETQ. The CDR3 has 17 amino acids. The germline V and J ends were trimmed by 1 base and 1 base, with 17 bases remaining between them.

The V and J genes are TRBV4-3 and TRBJ1-1, with TRBD1 identical over 9 bases. Germline trimming cut 1 base from V and 6 bases from J; bases unmatched to any gene: 6. The CDR3 is made up of 15 amino acids. Germline lookup yields CDR1 LGHNA and CDR2 YSLEER. The CDR3 is CASSQGQGVQAEAFF. The CDR3 DNA is TGCGCCAGCAGCCAAGGACAGGGGGTCCAGGCTGAAGCTTTCTTT.

The chain uses TRBV6-5 and TRBJ1-2; 8 nucleotides line up with TRBD1. The CDR3 consists of 15 residues. V lost 5 bases to trimming and J lost 3 bases; unmatched junction nucleotides: 8. Germline CDR1 MNHEY, CDR2 SVGAGI. CDR3: CASSKGQASHYGYTF. CDR3 in DNA: TGTGCCAGCAGTAAGGGACAGGCCTCCCACTATGGCTACACCTTC.

The chain recombines TRBV3-1 (or the pseudogene TRBV3-2) with TRBJ1-2; TRBD1 is a possible D gene (5 bases). The germline V gene encodes CDR1 LGHDT and CDR2 YNNKEL (reference sequence). V lost 4 bases and J 4 bases, leaving 10 bases between the germline ends. This CDR3 has 13 residues. CDR3 in amino acids: CASSLGTSYGYTF. Here the CDR3 DNA reads TGTGCCAGCAGCCTTGGGACGTCCTATGGCTACACCTTC.

Here the CDR3 DNA reads TGCGCCAGCAGCCCATCCAGGGGAGGGAACACTGAAGCTTTCTTT. Protein sequence: CASSPSRGGNTEAFF. This rearrangement joins TRBV4-1 to TRBJ1-1; perhaps TRBD1 as D (6 bases). V was trimmed by 4 bases and J by 1 base, leaving 13 bases between them. Germline assignment: CDR1 MGHRA and CDR2 YSYEKL. The CDR3 length is 15 residues.

As regards this clone: Other DNA sequences from this sample encode an identical CDR3 as well. V usage is TRBV12-3 or TRBV12-4 and J usage is TRBJ2-3, with 8 bases matching TRBD2. CDR3 length equals 12 residues. The ends lost 5 bases at V and 6 bases at J; junction bases unmatched: 1. The CDR3 DNA follows: TGTGCCAGCAGTCGCGGGGGGGATACGCAGTATTTT. Residues: CASSRGGDTQYF.

This chain links TRBV11-2 with TRBJ1-2, with TRBD1 as a possible D gene (5 bases). Trimming left V 0 bases short and J 3 bases short, with 11 bases between. Germline V gene lookup returns CDR1 SGHAT and CDR2 FQNNGV. There are 15 residues in the CDR3. The CDR3 here is CASSLETWDYYGYTF. The CDR3 region has the DNA TGTGCCAGCAGCTTAGAAACATGGGACTACTATGGCTACACCTTC.

J is TRBJ1-1 and V is TRBV7-6; unclear D gene. Germline values: CDR1 SGHVS, CDR2 FNYEAQ. The germline V and J ends were trimmed by 1 base and 3 bases, with 6 bases remaining between them. The CDR3 spans 13 residues. The CDR3 DNA reads as TGTGCCAGCAGCTTAGAGCGTTACACTGAAGCTTTCTTT. Translating gives CASSLERYTEAFF.

This sequence joins TRBV6-5 and TRBJ1-4; 7 bases map to TRBD1. Per the germline V gene, CDR1 is MNHEY and CDR2 is SVGAGI. The CDR3 runs 14 residues. The V segment lost 5 bases and the J segment 7 bases; nucleotides outside the gene matches: 7. The chain's CDR3 is CASSNRGVGEKLFF. DNA of the CDR3: TGTGCCAGCAGTAACAGGGGAGTAGGTGAAAAACTGTTTTTT.

This chain connects TRBV4-1 to TRBJ1-2, with D unclear. This CDR3 has 16 amino acids. The V end was cut by 0 bases, the J end by 6 bases, with 17 bases between. The V gene's germline CDR1 is MGHRA and CDR2 YSYEKL. The DNA of the CDR3 is TGCGCCAGCAGCCAAGATGATGGCGGGCTGGAGAATGGCTACACCTTC. Amino acid sequence: CASSQDDGGLENGYTF.